These 28 T cell receptor beta chains share one sample of origin, sequenced in a study of blood T cell repertoires in COVID-19. The data were produced by immunoSEQ multiplex PCR, yet TCRdb's version contains in-frame clones alone and is incomplete. The sample includes fewer than 450,000 clones, roughly 88% of them seen just once. The sample consisted of PBMCs or T cells enriched from blood (not recorded which). These receptors came from a man younger than 35 who had recovered from COVID-19.

J is TRBJ2-5 and V is TRBV5-1; 12 bases align to TRBD2. CDR1 is SGHRS, CDR2 YFSETQ, per germline. The CDR3 extends over 16 amino acids. V dropped 4 bases and J dropped 2; count of bases not matched to a gene: 6. CDR3 DNA sequence: TGCGCCAGCAGCACTAGCGGGAGGCCGGGGCAAGAGACCCAGTACTTC. Translation gives CASSTSGRPGQETQYF.

This rearrangement joins TRBV5-1 to TRBJ1-1, with D possibly being TRBD1 (5 bases). Germline V gene sequence: CDR1 SGHRS, CDR2 YFSETQ. The CDR3 sequence is 16 residues long. V lost 0 bases and J 6 bases, leaving 18 bases between the germline ends. CDR3 DNA sequence: TGCGCCAGCAGCTTGGAGCGTGGCGGGGCGCCACCTGAAGCTTTCTTT. This gives the protein CASSLERGGAPPEAFF.

The chain links TRBV9 to TRBJ2-5, with D perhaps matching TRBD1 (5 bases). Germline CDR1 SGDLS, CDR2 YYNGEE. Deletions cut 2 bases from V and 2 bases from J, with 7 bases between. The CDR3 covers 13 residues. The CDR3, as DNA: TGTGCCAGCAGCGTGGGGCTACAAGAGACCCAGTACTTC. Translating it yields CASSVGLQETQYF.

V usage is TRBV30 and J usage is TRBJ1-4; D is perhaps TRBD1 (5 bases). The CDR3 runs to 15 residues. The germline CDR1 and CDR2 sequences are GTSNPN and SVGIG (reference sequence). V lost 0 bases and J 4 bases, leaving 12 bases between the germline ends. CDR3 in amino acids: CAWSVRWGLNEKLFF. The CDR3 nucleotides are TGTGCCTGGAGTGTACGCTGGGGCCTTAATGAAAAACTGTTTTTT.

CDR3 sequence reads: CASRSPQGNYGYTF. As DNA, the CDR3 is TGTGCCAGCAGGTCACCACAGGGGAACTATGGCTACACCTTC. V and J are TRBV28 and TRBJ1-2; TRBD1 matches at 7 bases. This CDR3 is built from 14 residues. V trimming: 6 bases; J trimming: 2 bases; junction bases outside the gene matches: 6. Germline CDR1 and CDR2: MDHEN and SYDVKM.

This clone was seen only a few times. This rearrangement joins TRBV7-2 to TRBJ1-6; TRBD1 matches 8 bases. The CDR3 length is 15 residues. The ends lost 8 bases at V and 9 bases at J; junction bases unmatched: 12. Germline V lookup: CDR1 SGHTA, CDR2 FQGNSA. The CDR3 loop is CASPRPGTGVSPLHF. CDR3 DNA sequence: TGTGCCAGCCCCCGCCCCGGGACAGGCGTTTCACCCCTCCACTTT. The whole variable domain, remainder taken from reference TRBV7-2 and TRBJ1-6, is GAGVSQSPSNKVTEKGKDVELRCDPISGHTALYWYRQSLGQGLEFLIYFQGNSAPDKSGLPSDRFSAERTGGSVSTLTIQRTQQEDSAVYLCASPRPGTGVSPLHFGNGTRLTVT.

The V gene is TRBV5-4, the J gene TRBJ2-3; 7 bases match TRBD1. The CDR3 has 15 amino acids. Germline V gene lookup returns CDR1 SGHNT and CDR2 YYREEE (reference sequence). The junction had 9 bases not matched to a gene; V was cut back by 3 bases and J by 5 bases. CDR3 sequence (DNA): TGTGCCAGCAGCTCGGGACAGAGGGGATTAGATACGCAGTATTTT. Translated: CASSSGQRGLDTQYF.

The gene calls are TRBV19 and TRBJ1-6, with 7 bases that match TRBD1. With 10 bases clipped from V and 0 bases from J, the junction kept 3 bases outside the gene matches. Per the germline V gene, CDR1 is LNHDA and CDR2 is SQIVND (reference sequence). CDR3 size: 14 residues. The chain's CDR3 is CATGDSSYNSPLHF. As DNA, the CDR3 is TGTGCCACCGGGGACAGCTCCTATAATTCACCCCTCCACTTT. The full variable domain, completed using reference TRBV19 and TRBJ1-6, is DGGITQSPKYLFRKEGQNVTLSCEQNLNHDAMYWYRQDPGQGLRLIYYSQIVNDFQKGDIAEGYSVSREKKESFPLTVTSAQKNPTAFYLCATGDSSYNSPLHFGNGTRLTVT.

This clone was observed once. The chain joins TRBV9 to TRBJ1-4; D perhaps matches TRBD1 (5 bases). Germline CDR1 reads SGDLS; CDR2 reads YYNGEE. The CDR3 is 16 residues long. V lost 3 bases and J lost 7, with 19 bases in between. CDR3 sequence: CASSAPLRRGGEKLFF. The CDR3 bases are TGTGCCAGCAGCGCGCCACTCCGGCGGGGGGGTGAAAAACTGTTTTTT.

V and J are TRBV14 and TRBJ1-5; D is undetermined. Trimming shortened V by 5 bases and J by 1 base, and 6 bases separated the two germline ends. Germline CDR1 and CDR2: SGHDN and FVKESK. This CDR3 comprises 13 residues. The CDR3 nucleotides read TGTGCCAGCAGCGCAAGCAGCAATCAGCCCCAGCATTTT. Translating gives CASSASSNQPQHF.

This chain joins TRBV27 and TRBJ1-2, with no clear D. This CDR3 has 13 amino acids. V was shortened by 1 base and J by 7 bases, with 10 bases between the two germline ends. Germline V gene data show CDR1 as MNHEY and CDR2 as SMNVEV (reference sequence). The CDR3 is CASSLYGNGGYTF. The CDR3 DNA is TGTGCCAGCAGTTTATACGGGAATGGTGGCTACACCTTC.

The V and J genes are TRBV4-2 and TRBJ1-6; D call uncertain. V lost 1 base, J lost 14 bases, and 15 bases lay in between. This CDR3 is built from 14 residues. Germline assignment: CDR1 LGHNA and CDR2 YNFKEQ. DNA for the CDR3: TGTGCCAGCAGCCAAGGAGGTGCCGAGAGGGCCCTCCACTTT. Encoded protein: CASSQGGAERALHF.

The gene calls are TRBV3-1 (or the pseudogene TRBV3-2) and TRBJ1-1, with D hard to call. The CDR3 has 14 amino acids. V was cut by 5 bases and J by 8 bases, with 18 bases left in between. Per germline, CDR1 LGHDT and CDR2 YNNKEL (reference sequence). This CDR3 is CASSILPTTMEAFF. The CDR3 DNA reads TGTGCCAGCAGCATTCTACCTACCACGATGGAAGCTTTCTTT.

This sequence joins TRBV19 and TRBJ1-2; D is perhaps TRBD1 (6 bases). Germline assignment: CDR1 LNHDA and CDR2 SQIVND (reference sequence). This CDR3 has 16 amino acids. The V and J ends lost 5 bases and 0 bases respectively, with 16 bases between them. The CDR3 spells CASSSHPGTTNYGYTF. The CDR3 DNA reads TGTGCCAGTAGTTCACACCCCGGGACAACTAACTATGGCTACACCTTC.

J is TRBJ1-3 and V is TRBV4-2, with TRBD1 as a possible D gene (5 bases). CDR1 and CDR2 from the germline V gene are LGHNA and YNFKEQ. The CDR3 runs to 19 residues. V was pared by 2 bases and J by 0 bases, with 20 bases between. The CDR3 is CASSQKAGGTSNSGNTIYF. The CDR3 DNA reads as TGTGCCAGCAGCCAAAAAGCGGGGGGAACAAGCAACTCTGGAAACACCATATATTTT.

The rearrangement links TRBV28 to TRBJ1-3; TRBD1 matches 7 bases. With 3 bases clipped from V and 1 base from J, the junction kept 9 bases outside the gene matches. CDR1 MDHEN and CDR2 SYDVKM come from the germline V gene. The CDR3 sequence is 17 residues long. This chain's CDR3 is CASSLDRLIYSGNTIYF. CDR3 in DNA: TGTGCCAGCAGTTTGGACAGGTTGATCTATTCTGGAAACACCATATATTTT.

DNA for the CDR3: TGTGCCAGCAGCCAAAACGGTGGCTACACCTTC. Translation: CASSQNGGYTF. The chain recombines TRBV3-1 (or the pseudogene TRBV3-2) with TRBJ1-2, with D uncertain. Per germline, CDR1 LGHDT and CDR2 YNNKEL (reference sequence). The length of the CDR3 is 11 residues. The ends were cut back, 2 bases at V and 7 bases at J, with 5 bases in the middle.

The chain combines TRBV5-6 with TRBJ1-1, with a possible D match to TRBD1 (5 bases). Germline CDR1 reads SGHDT; CDR2 reads YYEEEE. This CDR3 spans 16 amino acids. V lost 0 bases and J lost 3, with 15 bases in between. The chain's CDR3 is CASSLGQGTTHTEAFF. CDR3 nucleotides: TGTGCCAGCAGCTTGGGCCAGGGCACGACCCACACTGAAGCTTTCTTT.

The chain links TRBV7-2 to TRBJ1-2; TRBD1 aligns across 7 bases. Germline trimming cut 3 bases from V and 12 bases from J; bases unmatched to any gene: 10. Germline V CDR1 and CDR2: SGHTA, FQGNSA. This CDR3 is built from 13 residues. CDR3 sequence reads: CASSFPGQEPHTF. DNA for the CDR3: TGTGCCAGCAGCTTTCCCGGACAGGAACCCCACACCTTC.

In regard to this clone: This sample includes further DNA sequences coding for the same CDR3. The CDR3 bases are TGTGCCAGCAGCCGACAGGGGGCTGGAAACACCATATATTTT. Protein product: CASSRQGAGNTIYF. This chain joins TRBV3-1 (or the pseudogene TRBV3-2) and TRBJ1-3; 9 bases align to TRBD1. CDR3 length equals 14 residues. After removal of 4 bases from V and 2 bases from J, the junction contained 0 bases not matched to a gene. Germline lookup yields CDR1 LGHDT and CDR2 YNNKEL (reference sequence).

This clone was recorded only once. The rearrangement links TRBV27 to TRBJ2-1, with 13 bases that match TRBD2. With V trimmed by 2 bases and J by 5 bases, 0 bases remained unmatched. Germline V lookup: CDR1 MNHEY, CDR2 SMNVEV (reference sequence). CDR3 size: 15 residues. CDR3 region: CASSLGTSGNNEQFF. In DNA, the CDR3 is TGTGCCAGCAGTTTAGGGACTAGCGGGAACAATGAGCAGTTCTTC.

J is TRBJ2-3 and V is TRBV5-6, with D perhaps matching TRBD2 (5 bases). V was trimmed by 0 bases and J by 3 bases, leaving 11 bases between them. The V gene's germline CDR1 is SGHDT and CDR2 YYEEEE. The CDR3 spans 15 residues. CDR3 sequence reads: CASSLGVAWTDTQYF. The CDR3, as DNA: TGTGCCAGCAGCTTGGGGGTAGCGTGGACAGATACGCAGTATTTT.

V usage is TRBV27 and J usage is TRBJ2-7, with TRBD2 identical over 10 bases. The CDR3 is 16 amino acids. The germline CDR1 and CDR2 sequences are MNHEY and SMNVEV (reference sequence). The V segment lost 8 bases and the J segment 3 bases; nucleotides outside the gene matches: 13. CDR3 sequence (DNA): TGTGCCAGCTGCAGGGGCATGACTAGCGGGTGCTACGAGCAGTACTTC. Protein sequence: CASCRGMTSGCYEQYF.

The chain joins TRBV7-9 to TRBJ2-7, with D unresolved. Trimming left V 1 base short and J 2 bases short, with 9 bases between. The CDR3 consists of 14 residues. Germline values: CDR1 SEHNR, CDR2 FQNEAQ (reference sequence). The CDR3 DNA reads as TGTGCCAGCAGCTTAGGCACACCAACCTACGAGCAGTACTTC. This codes for CASSLGTPTYEQYF.

On this clone itself: Other nucleotide sequences from this sample produce the same CDR3. The rearrangement joins TRBV6-5 to TRBJ2-7; TRBD2 agrees at 12 bases. The CDR3 spans 14 residues. The trim removed 6 bases at V and 2 bases at J, leaving 2 bases unmatched. Germline loops: CDR1 MNHEY, CDR2 SVGAGI. The CDR3 sequence: CASRRLAGAYEQYF. CDR3 bases: TGTGCCAGCAGGAGACTAGCGGGAGCCTACGAGCAGTACTTC.

This chain connects TRBV12-3 or TRBV12-4 to TRBJ2-1, with D possibly TRBD1 on 5 matching bases. CDR3 size: 12 residues. Trimming left V 7 bases short and J 10 bases short, with 14 bases between. The CDR3, as DNA: TGTGCCAGCACCAAAGCAGGGTGGGAGCAGTTCTTC. It specifies CASTKAGWEQFF.

The gene calls are TRBV27 and TRBJ2-3, with TRBD2 identical over 11 bases. V was pared by 6 bases and J by 0 bases, with 8 bases of the junction left unmatched. The CDR3 runs to 17 residues. Germline CDR1 reads MNHEY; CDR2 reads SMNVEV (reference sequence). The CDR3 sequence: CASRTLTSGASTDTQYF. In nucleotides, the CDR3 is TGTGCCAGCAGGACTCTGACTAGCGGGGCTAGCACAGATACGCAGTATTTT.

The genes are TRBV27 and TRBJ2-1; the D gene is possibly TRBD2 (6 bases). The V gene lost 6 bases and the J gene lost 0 bases, with 15 bases spanning the gap. CDR3 size: 16 residues. Germline V gene data show CDR1 as MNHEY and CDR2 as SMNVEV (reference sequence). The CDR3 DNA follows: TGTGCCAGCAGCCGGGGACTCCCCCCCTCCTACAATGAGCAGTTCTTC. This gives the protein CASSRGLPPSYNEQFF.